These 7 T cell receptor beta chains were sequenced from one sample in a study of T-cell memory formation after mild COVID-19. Each CDR3 protein gets one entry after TCRdb re-called the 5' RACE reads with MiXCR. The table shows around 60,000 distinct CDR3 sequences, with over 7.5% occurring only once. Sequenced: PBMCs or a T cell subset sorted from them (not recorded which). The origin of the receptors is a man between 18 and 29 years old who had mild COVID-19 (a few samples of this study predate the infection). Cell type and time point are not known.

Here the CDR3 DNA reads TGTGCCAGCAGCTTCGGGGGCCAAGGAGCAGATACGCAGTATTTT. The encoded protein is CASSFGGQGADTQYF. The V gene is TRBV9, the J gene TRBJ2-3; D may correspond to TRBD1 or TRBD2 (6 bases each). The germline CDR1 and CDR2 sequences are SGDLS and YYNGEE. Trimming cost V 4 bases and J 4 bases, with 16 bases left between them. The CDR3 runs 15 residues.

The CDR3 sequence: CATLITNTEAFF. The CDR3 DNA is TGTGCCACTTTAATTACGAACACTGAAGCTTTCTTT. The chain links TRBV28 to TRBJ1-1; D is unresolved. Trimming stripped 10 bases from V and 1 base from J, with 10 bases between. This CDR3 region has 12 residues. Per germline, CDR1 MDHEN and CDR2 SYDVKM.

This clonotype has only a few counts. The chain couples TRBV5-1 to TRBJ2-7; TRBD1 agrees at 9 bases. The V gene's germline CDR1 is SGHRS and CDR2 YFSETQ. Losses at the gene ends were 0 bases for V and 3 bases for J; bases not matched to a gene: 1. The CDR3 is 14 amino acids. The DNA for the CDR3 is TGCGCCAGCAGCTTGGGGACAGGGGTCTACGAGCAGTACGTC. It translates to CASSLGTGVYEQYV.

CDR3 sequence: CASREALYGYTF. CDR3 in DNA: TGTGCCAGTCGTGAGGCTTTGTATGGCTACACCTTC. The chain has TRBV19 and TRBJ1-2, with D unresolved. Between the trimmed V and J ends, which lost 8 bases and 5 bases, there was a span of 12 bases. CDR1 and CDR2 from the germline V gene are LNHDA and SQIVND (reference sequence). The CDR3 sequence is 12 residues long.

In its sample, this clonotype was seen a few times. The rearrangement joins TRBV25-1 to TRBJ2-7, with a possible D match to TRBD1 (5 bases). Trimming took 6 bases from V and 0 from J, leaving 9 bases between them. This CDR3 comprises 13 residues. The germline gives CDR1 MGHDK, CDR2 SYGVNS. CDR3 DNA: TGTGCCAGCAGAGACAGTGGCTCCTACGAGCAGTACTTC. Translated, it gives CASRDSGSYEQYF.

This clonotype was found a few times. V gene TRBV4-3 combines with J gene TRBJ1-2; unclear D gene. The CDR3 is 15 amino acids. The V gene lost 0 bases and the J gene lost 5 bases, with 13 bases spanning the gap. Germline assignment: CDR1 LGHNA and CDR2 YSLEER. CDR3 DNA sequence: TGCGCCAGCAGCCAAGATATGACAAGACTATATGGCTACACCTTC. Its translation is CASSQDMTRLYGYTF.

This clonotype was found a few times. This chain links TRBV12-5 with TRBJ1-5; D unclear. CDR1 LGHNT and CDR2 FRNRAP come from the germline V gene. Deletions cut 1 base from V and 8 bases from J, with 9 bases between. CDR3 length: 13 amino acids. The CDR3 spells CASGLDLGKPQHF. The CDR3 DNA follows: TGTGCTAGTGGTTTGGATCTTGGGAAGCCCCAGCATTTT.